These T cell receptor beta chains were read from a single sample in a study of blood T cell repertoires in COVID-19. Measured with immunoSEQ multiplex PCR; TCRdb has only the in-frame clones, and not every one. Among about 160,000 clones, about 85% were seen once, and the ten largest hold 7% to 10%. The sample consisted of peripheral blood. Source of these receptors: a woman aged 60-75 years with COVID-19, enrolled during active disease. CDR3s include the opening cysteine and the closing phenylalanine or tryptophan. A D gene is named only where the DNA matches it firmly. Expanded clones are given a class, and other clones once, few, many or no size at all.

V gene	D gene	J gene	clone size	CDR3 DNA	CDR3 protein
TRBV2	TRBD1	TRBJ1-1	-	TGTGCCAGCGGACCCAGGGGGGCTCAGGGCACTGAAGCTTTCTTT	CASGPRGAQGTEAFF
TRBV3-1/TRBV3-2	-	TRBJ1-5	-	TGTGCCAGCAGCCACGGGGGGCTGACGCAGCCCCAGCATTTT	CASSHGGLTQPQHF
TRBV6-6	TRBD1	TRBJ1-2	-	TGTGCCAGCAGGCCCTCCGGGACAGGGGGCGGCTACACCTTC	CASRPSGTGGGYTF
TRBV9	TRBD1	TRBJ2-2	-	TGTGCCAGCAGCGTAAGACAGGGGTGGAACCCCGGGGAGCTGTTTTTT	CASSVRQGWNPGELFF
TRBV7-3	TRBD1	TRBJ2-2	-	TGTGCCAGCAGCTTAACCCCGACAGGGGTAGGCGGGGAGCTGTTTTTT	CASSLTPTGVGGELFF
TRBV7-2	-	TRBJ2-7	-	TGTGCCAGCAGCTTAGCCCTGGCGGGCCAGGGGTTTCTAGGCGGACAATCCTACGAGCAGTACTTC	CASSLALAGQGFLGGQSYEQYF
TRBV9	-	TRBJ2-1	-	TGTGCCAGCAGCGTAGCTACAGGGGGGGCAGTCGTCCATGAGCAGTTCTTC	CASSVATGGAVVHEQFF
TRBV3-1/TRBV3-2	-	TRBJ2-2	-	TGTGCCAGCAGCCAAGGGAGGGGTACGGGGGAGCTGTTTTTT	CASSQGRGTGELFF
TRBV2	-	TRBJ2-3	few	TGTGCCAGCAGGACTGACAGGACCCCTATGCAGTATTTT	CASRTDRTPMQYF
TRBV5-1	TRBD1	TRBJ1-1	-	TGCGCCAGCAGTTGGGGAGACAGGGGAGAAAACACTGAAGCTTTCTTT	CASSWGDRGENTEAFF
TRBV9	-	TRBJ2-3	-	TGTGCCAGCAGCGTAGCTTTAACGGGGAGCACAGATACGCAGTATTTT	CASSVALTGSTDTQYF
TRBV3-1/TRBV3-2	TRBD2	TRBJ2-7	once	TGTGCCAGCAGCCAGACTAGCGGGAGCTATTTTGACGAGCAGTACTTC	CASSQTSGSYFDEQYF
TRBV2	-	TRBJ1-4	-	TGTGCCAGCAGTGTAAACCGGGGAGACGGGGAAAAACTGTTTTTT	CASSVNRGDGEKLFF
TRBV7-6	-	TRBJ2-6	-	TGTGCCAGCAAACAAAGCTCTGGGGCCAACGTCCTGACTTTC	CASKQSSGANVLTF
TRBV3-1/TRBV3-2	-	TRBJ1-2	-	TGTGCCAGCAGCCCTCTCATCGGGGGGGACTATGGCTACACCTTC	CASSPLIGGDYGYTF
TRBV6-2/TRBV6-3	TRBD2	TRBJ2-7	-	TGTGCCAGCAGGTACGGGGCTAGCGGGAGGAGGGAGCAGTACTTC	CASRYGASGRREQYF
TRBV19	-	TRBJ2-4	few	TGTGCCAGTAGCTCCTTGGGGAGAGAAAACATTCAGTACTTC	CASSSLGRENIQYF
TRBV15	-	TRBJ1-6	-	TGTGCCACCAGCAGAGACCGGGGTAATTCACCCCTCCACTTT	CATSRDRGNSPLHF
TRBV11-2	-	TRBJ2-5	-	TGTGCCAGCAGCCGCGGACAGTTACAAGAGACCCAGTACTTC	CASSRGQLQETQYF
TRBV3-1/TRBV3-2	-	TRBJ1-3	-	TGTGCCAGCAAGATGGGCCGGTTCTCTGGAAACACCATATATTTT	CASKMGRFSGNTIYF
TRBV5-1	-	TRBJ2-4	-	TGCGCCAGCAGCTTGGAATGGCAGTCAAACATTCAGTACTTC	CASSLEWQSNIQYF
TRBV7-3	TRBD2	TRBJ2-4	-	TGTGCCAGCAGCTTAACGCCCCTGAGCGGGGGTAACATTCAGTACTTC	CASSLTPLSGGNIQYF
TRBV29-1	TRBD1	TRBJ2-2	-	TGCAGCGTTAGAAGGGCAGGGGGCAACACCGGGGAGCTGTTTTTT	CSVRRAGGNTGELFF
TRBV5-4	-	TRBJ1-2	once	TGTGCCAGCAGCTTGGGGGGAGCTAACTATGGCTACACCTTC	CASSLGGANYGYTF
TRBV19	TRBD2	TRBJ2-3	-	TGTGCCAGTAGTAGAGAGAGCGGGATTAGCACAGATACGCAGTATTTT	CASSRESGISTDTQYF
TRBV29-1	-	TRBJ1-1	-	TGCAGCGTAGGGGGCACTGAAGCTTTCTTT	CSVGGTEAFF
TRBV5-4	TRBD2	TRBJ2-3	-	TGTGCCAGCAGCAGGGGACTAGCGGGGGTTTCAAGTAGCACAGATACGCAGTATTTT	CASSRGLAGVSSSTDTQYF
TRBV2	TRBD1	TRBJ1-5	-	TGTGCCAGCAGTTATCAGGGGGGACAGCCCCAGCATTTT	CASSYQGGQPQHF
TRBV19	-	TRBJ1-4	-	TGTGCCAGTAGTATTGGTCAGGGGTTCGCTAATGAAAAACTGTTTTTT	CASSIGQGFANEKLFF
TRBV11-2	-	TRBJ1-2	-	TGTGCCAGCAGCTTAGCCCTGACACGAGATGGCTACACCTTC	CASSLALTRDGYTF
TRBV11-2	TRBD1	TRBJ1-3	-	TGTGCCAGCAGCCCAGATCGGACAGGTGGAAACACCATATATTTT	CASSPDRTGGNTIYF
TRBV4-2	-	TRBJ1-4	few	TGTGCCAGCAGCCCCCGGGACATAAGTGAAAAACTGTTTTTT	CASSPRDISEKLFF
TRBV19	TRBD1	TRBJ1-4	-	TGTGCCAGTAGTGAGACAGGGTCTAATGAAAAACTGTTTTTT	CASSETGSNEKLFF
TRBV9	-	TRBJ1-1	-	TGTGCCAGCAGCGTAGGAGGACAAAAGAACACTGAAGCTTTCTTT	CASSVGGQKNTEAFF
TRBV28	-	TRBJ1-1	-	TGTGCCAGCAGTTCGGGGGGCACTGAAGCTTTCTTT	CASSSGGTEAFF
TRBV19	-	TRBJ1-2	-	TGTGTCAGTAGTATTCCCGACAGTTATGGCTACACCTTC	CVSSIPDSYGYTF
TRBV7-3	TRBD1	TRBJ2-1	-	TGTGCCAGCAGCTCGGCCCGGGACAGGAGAGACAATGAGCAGTTCTTC	CASSSARDRRDNEQFF
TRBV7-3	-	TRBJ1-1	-	TGTGCCAGCAGCTTATTGTCCTCCGGAGCTGAAGCTTTCTTT	CASSLLSSGAEAFF
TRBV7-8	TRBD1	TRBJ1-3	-	TGTGCCAGCAGCTCTTCAGGGGGCAATGGAAACACCATATATTTT	CASSSSGGNGNTIYF
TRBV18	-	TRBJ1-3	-	TGTGCCAGCTCACCATCGAGGGGAAACACCATATATTTT	CASSPSRGNTIYF